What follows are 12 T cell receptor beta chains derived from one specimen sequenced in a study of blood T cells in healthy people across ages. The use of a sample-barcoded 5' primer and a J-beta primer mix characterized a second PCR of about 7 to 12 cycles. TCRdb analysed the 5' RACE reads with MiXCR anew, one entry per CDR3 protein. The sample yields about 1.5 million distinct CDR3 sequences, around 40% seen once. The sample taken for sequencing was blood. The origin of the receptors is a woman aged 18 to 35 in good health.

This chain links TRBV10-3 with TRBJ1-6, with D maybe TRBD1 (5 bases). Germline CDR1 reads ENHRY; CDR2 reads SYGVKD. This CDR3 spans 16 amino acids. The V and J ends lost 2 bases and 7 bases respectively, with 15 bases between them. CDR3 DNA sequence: TGTGCCATCAGTGAGGGGGGGGGAATACGAAATTCACCCCTCCACTTT. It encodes CAISEGGGIRNSPLHF.

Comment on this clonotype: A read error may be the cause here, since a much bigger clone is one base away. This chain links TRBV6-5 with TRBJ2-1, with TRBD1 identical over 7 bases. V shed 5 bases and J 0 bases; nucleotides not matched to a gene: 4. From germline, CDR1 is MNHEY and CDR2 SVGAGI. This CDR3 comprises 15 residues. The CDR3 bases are TGTGCCAGCAGTACCGGGACAGCCTCCTACAATGAGCAGTTCTTC. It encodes CASSTGTASYNEQFF.

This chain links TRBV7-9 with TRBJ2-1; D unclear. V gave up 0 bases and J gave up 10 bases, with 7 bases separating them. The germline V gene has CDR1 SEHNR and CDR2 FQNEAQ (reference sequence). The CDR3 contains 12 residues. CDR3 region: CASSLAWYEQFF. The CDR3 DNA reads TGTGCCAGCAGCTTAGCGTGGTACGAGCAGTTCTTC.

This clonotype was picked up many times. The CDR3 DNA sequence: TGTGCCAGCAGCTTAGACGCCTACGAGCAGTACTTC. Residues: CASSLDAYEQYF. This chain joins TRBV6-2 or TRBV6-3 and TRBJ2-7; D gene ambiguous. The CDR3 runs 12 residues. The V end lost 6 bases, the J end lost 2 bases, and 8 bases lay between the germline ends. CDR1 MNHEY and CDR2 SVGEGT come from the germline V gene.

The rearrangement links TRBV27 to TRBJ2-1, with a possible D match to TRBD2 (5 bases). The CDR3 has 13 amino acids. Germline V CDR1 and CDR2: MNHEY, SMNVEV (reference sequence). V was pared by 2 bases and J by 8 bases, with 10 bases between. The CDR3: CASSLTSLYEQFF. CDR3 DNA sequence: TGTGCCAGCAGTTTAACTAGTTTGTATGAGCAGTTCTTC.

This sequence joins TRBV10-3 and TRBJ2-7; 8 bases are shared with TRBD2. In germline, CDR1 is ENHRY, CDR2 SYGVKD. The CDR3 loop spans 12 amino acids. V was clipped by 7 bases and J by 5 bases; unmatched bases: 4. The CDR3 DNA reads TGTGCCATCAAGGGAGCGGGGGACGAGCAGTACTTC. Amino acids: CAIKGAGDEQYF.

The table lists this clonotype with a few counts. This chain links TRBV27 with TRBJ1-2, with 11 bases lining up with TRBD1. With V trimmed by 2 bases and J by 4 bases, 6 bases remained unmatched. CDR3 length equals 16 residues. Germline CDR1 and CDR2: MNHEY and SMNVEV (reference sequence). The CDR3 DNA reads TGTGCCAGCAGTTTAAGCCGGACAGGGGGCATCTATGGCTACACCTTC. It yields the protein CASSLSRTGGIYGYTF.

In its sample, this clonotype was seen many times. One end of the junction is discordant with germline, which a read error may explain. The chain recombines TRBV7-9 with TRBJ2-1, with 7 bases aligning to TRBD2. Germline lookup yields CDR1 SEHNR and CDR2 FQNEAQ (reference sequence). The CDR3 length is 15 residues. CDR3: CASSLADFSYNEQFF. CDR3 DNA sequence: TGTGCCAGCAGCCTAGCGGACTTCTCCTACAATGAGCAGTTCTTC.

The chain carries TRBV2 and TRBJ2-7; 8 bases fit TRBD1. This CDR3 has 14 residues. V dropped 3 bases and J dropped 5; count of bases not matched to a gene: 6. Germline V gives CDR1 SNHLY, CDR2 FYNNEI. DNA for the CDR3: TGTGCCAGCAGTGAGACGACAGGGGCCAACGAGCAGTACTTC. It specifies CASSETTGANEQYF. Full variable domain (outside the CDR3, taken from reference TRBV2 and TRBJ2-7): EPEVTQTPSHQVTQMGQEVILRCVPISNHLYFYWYRQILGQKVEFLVSFYNNEISEKSEIFDDQFSVERPDGSNFTLKIRSTKLEDSAMYFCASSETTGANEQYFGPGTRLTVT.

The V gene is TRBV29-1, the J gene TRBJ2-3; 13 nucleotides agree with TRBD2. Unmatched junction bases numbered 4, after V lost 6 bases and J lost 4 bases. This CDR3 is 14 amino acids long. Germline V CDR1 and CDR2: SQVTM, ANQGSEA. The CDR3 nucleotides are TGCAGCGTGCGACTAGCGGGAGGAGCAGATACGCAGTATTTT. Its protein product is CSVRLAGGADTQYF.

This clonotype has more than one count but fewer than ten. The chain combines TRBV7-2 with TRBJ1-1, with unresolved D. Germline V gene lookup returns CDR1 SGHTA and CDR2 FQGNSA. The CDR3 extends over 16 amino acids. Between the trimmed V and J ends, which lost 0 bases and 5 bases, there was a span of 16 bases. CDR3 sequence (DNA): TGTGCCAGCAGCTTAGCGCCCCGGTGGGTGAGGACTGAAGCTTTCTTT. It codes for CASSLAPRWVRTEAFF.

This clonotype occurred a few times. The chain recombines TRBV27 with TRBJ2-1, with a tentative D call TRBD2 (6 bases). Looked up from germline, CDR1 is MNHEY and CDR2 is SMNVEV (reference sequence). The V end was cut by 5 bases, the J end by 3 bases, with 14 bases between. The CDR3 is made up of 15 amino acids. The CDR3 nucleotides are TGTGCCAGCAGTCCGGGGGTAGCGGTCTACAATGAGCAGTTCTTC. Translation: CASSPGVAVYNEQFF.